This TCR beta chain was identified during a study of shared clonotypes between healthy human individuals. Study-level findings and limits: The rarefaction results pointed to incomplete sorted-subset sequencing despite large depth.

This CDR3 spans 12 amino acids. V was clipped by 3 bases and J by 4 bases, with 5 bases between them. The germline V gene has CDR1 SGHKS and CDR2 YYEKEE (reference sequence). Some clones are missing from TCRdb's copy, which holds only in-frame ones; the method was immunoSEQ multiplex PCR. The repertoire consists of under 850,000 clones, with 55% to 80% occurring once and the leading ten covering approximately 1.7%. The split of CD4+ cells yielded CD45RA+ naive and CD45RA-negative memory subsets. As to this clone: As yet, its antigen is unknown. The same CDR3 also results from other DNA sequences found in this sample.

The chain uses TRBV5-5 and TRBJ1-5, with D maybe TRBD1 (5 bases). The sequence derives from a woman aged 25 to 39 in good health. Material: memory CD4+ T cells sorted from blood. Subset described: CD45RA-negative fraction. The CDR3 sequence: CASSSGNQPQHF. CDR3 bases: TGTGCCAGCAGCTCAGGGAATCAGCCCCAGCATTTT.